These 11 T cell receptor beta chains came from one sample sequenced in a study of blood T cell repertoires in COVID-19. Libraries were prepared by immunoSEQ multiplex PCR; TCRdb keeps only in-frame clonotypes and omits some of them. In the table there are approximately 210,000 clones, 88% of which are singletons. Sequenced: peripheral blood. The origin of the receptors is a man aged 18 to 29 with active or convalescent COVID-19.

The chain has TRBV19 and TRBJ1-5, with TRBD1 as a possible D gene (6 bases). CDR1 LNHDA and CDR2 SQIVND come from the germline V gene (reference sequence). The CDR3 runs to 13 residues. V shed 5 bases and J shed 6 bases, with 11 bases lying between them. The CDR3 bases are TGTGCCAGTAGTGTAGGGGGGGGTCAGCCCCAGCATTTT. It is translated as CASSVGGGQPQHF.

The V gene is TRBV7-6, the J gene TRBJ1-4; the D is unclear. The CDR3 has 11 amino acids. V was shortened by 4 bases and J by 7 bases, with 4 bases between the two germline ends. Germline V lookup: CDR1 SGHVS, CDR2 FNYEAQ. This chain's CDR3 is CASSSREKLFF. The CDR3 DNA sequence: TGTGCCAGCAGCTCTCGTGAAAAACTGTTTTTT.

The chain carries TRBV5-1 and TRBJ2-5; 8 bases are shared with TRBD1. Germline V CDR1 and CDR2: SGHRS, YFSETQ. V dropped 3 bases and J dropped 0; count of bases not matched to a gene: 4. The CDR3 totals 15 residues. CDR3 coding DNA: TGCGCCAGCAGCTCCGGGGACAGGTACCAAGAGACCCAGTACTTC. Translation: CASSSGDRYQETQYF.

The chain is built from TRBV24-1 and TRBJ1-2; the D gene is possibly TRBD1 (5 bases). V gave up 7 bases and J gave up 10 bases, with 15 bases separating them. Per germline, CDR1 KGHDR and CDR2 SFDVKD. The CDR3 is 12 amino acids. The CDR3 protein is CATRGAAGDYTF. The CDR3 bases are TGTGCCACCAGAGGGGCCGCCGGTGACTACACCTTC.

CDR3 DNA: TGTGCCAGCAGCTTGGGAGGGACTAGCGGGAGTTACGAGCAGTACTTC. Amino acid sequence: CASSLGGTSGSYEQYF. The chain couples TRBV5-4 to TRBJ2-7; 14 nucleotides line up with TRBD2. Germline V gives CDR1 SGHNT, CDR2 YYREEE (reference sequence). This CDR3 region has 16 residues. The ends lost 0 bases at V and 4 bases at J; junction bases unmatched: 3.

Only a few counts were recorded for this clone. Here the CDR3 DNA reads TGTGCCAGCTCACCACCAGGGGGCTCTGGAAACACCATATATTTT. Amino acids: CASSPPGGSGNTIYF. This rearrangement joins TRBV18 to TRBJ1-3, with a weak D call TRBD1 (6 bases). The ends were cut back, 0 bases at V and 0 bases at J, with 6 bases in the middle. The CDR3 runs 15 residues. The germline gives CDR1 KGHSH, CDR2 LQKENI.

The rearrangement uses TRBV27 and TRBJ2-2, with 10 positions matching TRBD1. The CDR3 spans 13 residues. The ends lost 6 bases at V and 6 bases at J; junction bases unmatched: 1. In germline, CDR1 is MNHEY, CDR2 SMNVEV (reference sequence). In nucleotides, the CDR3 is TGTGCCAGCAGGGACAGGGGGGCCGGGGAGCTGTTTTTT. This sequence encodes CASRDRGAGELFF.

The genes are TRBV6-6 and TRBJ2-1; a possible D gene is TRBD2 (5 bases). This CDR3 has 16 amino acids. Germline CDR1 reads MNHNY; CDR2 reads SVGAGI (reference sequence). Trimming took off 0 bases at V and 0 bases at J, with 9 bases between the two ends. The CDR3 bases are TGTGCCAGCAGTTACTCGCAGCGGAACTCCTACAATGAGCAGTTCTTC. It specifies CASSYSQRNSYNEQFF.

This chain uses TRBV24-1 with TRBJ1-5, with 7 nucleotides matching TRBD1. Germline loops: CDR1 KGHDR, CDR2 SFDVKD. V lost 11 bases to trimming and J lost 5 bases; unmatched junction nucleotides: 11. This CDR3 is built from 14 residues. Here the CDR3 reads CARIRDRTYQPQHF. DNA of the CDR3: TGTGCCAGGATAAGGGACAGAACTTATCAGCCCCAGCATTTT.

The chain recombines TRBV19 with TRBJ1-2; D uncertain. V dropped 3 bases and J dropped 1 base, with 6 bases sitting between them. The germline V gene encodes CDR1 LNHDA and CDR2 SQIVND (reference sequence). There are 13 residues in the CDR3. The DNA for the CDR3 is TGTGCCAGTAGTATCCTCAGTAACTATGGCTACACCTTC. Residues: CASSILSNYGYTF.

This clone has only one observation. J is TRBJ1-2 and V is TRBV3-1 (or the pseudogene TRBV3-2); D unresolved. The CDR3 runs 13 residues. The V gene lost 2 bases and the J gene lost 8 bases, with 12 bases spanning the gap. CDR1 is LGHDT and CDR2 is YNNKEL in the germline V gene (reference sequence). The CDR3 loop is CASSQYTGNGYTF. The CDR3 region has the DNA TGTGCCAGCAGCCAATACACGGGGAACGGCTACACCTTC.